These 18 T cell receptor beta chains came from one sample sequenced in a study of early T cells in non-severe SARS-CoV-2 infection. TCRdb re-called the 5' RACE reads through MiXCR, storing one row per CDR3 protein. There are roughly 81,000 distinct CDR3 sequences in the sample; over 5% occur only once, and roughly 8% lies in the top ten. The material sequenced was whole blood. The origin of the receptors is an adult who was a healthcare worker with PCR-confirmed SARS-CoV-2 infection or an uninfected control (not recorded which).

This clonotype was picked up many times. The chain employs TRBV10-3 and TRBJ2-3, with 8 bases matching TRBD2. V gave up 3 bases and J gave up 4 bases; unmatched junction bases: 9. The germline V gene has CDR1 ENHRY and CDR2 SYGVKD. This CDR3 has 16 amino acids. The CDR3 DNA reads as TGTGCCATCAGTGACCTTCTAACAGCGGGAGCAGATACGCAGTATTTT. This codes for CAISDLLTAGADTQYF.

This clonotype was seen at least ten times. This chain joins TRBV12-3 or TRBV12-4 and TRBJ2-7; TRBD2 aligns across 8 bases. V was pared by 1 base and J by 2 bases, with 4 bases of the junction left unmatched. The CDR3 spans 15 residues. The CDR3 bases are TGTGCCAGCAGTTTAGGAGGAGCGGGGGCCTACGAGCAGTACTTC. Protein: CASSLGGAGAYEQYF.

This clonotype showed up just a few times. The V call is TRBV20-1, the J call TRBJ2-7; TRBD1 is a possible D gene (6 bases). The CDR3 is 13 amino acids. Trimming took 2 bases from V and 2 from J, leaving 10 bases between them. The germline V gene has CDR1 DFQATT and CDR2 SNEGSKA (reference sequence). CDR3 in DNA: TGCAGTGCTAGACGGACAGACACCTACGAGCAGTACTTC. Its translation is CSARRTDTYEQYF.

This clonotype was counted only a few times. The chain carries TRBV29-1 and TRBJ1-1, with D hard to call. This CDR3 spans 13 amino acids. The V gene lost 2 bases and the J gene lost 2 bases, with 9 bases spanning the gap. The germline CDR1 and CDR2 sequences are SQVTM and ANQGSEA. The chain's CDR3 is CSVETWANTEAFF. CDR3 DNA: TGCAGCGTTGAAACATGGGCAAACACTGAAGCTTTCTTT.

The chain is built from TRBV7-9 and TRBJ1-6, with 9 nucleotides matching TRBD1. The ends lost 4 bases at V and 5 bases at J; junction bases unmatched: 3. The CDR3 extends over 15 amino acids. Per the germline V gene, CDR1 is SEHNR and CDR2 is FQNEAQ (reference sequence). DNA for the CDR3: TGTGCCAGCAGCTCTAGGACAGGGGATAATTCACCCCTCCACTTT. Residues: CASSSRTGDNSPLHF. Full variable domain (outside the CDR3, taken from reference TRBV7-9 and TRBJ1-6): DTGVSQNPRHKITKRGQNVTFRCDPISEHNRLYWYRQTLGQGPEFLTYFQNEAQLEKSRLLSDRFSAERPKGSFSTLEIQRTEQGDSAMYLCASSSRTGDNSPLHFGNGTRLTVT.

This clonotype occurred many times. The chain combines TRBV18 with TRBJ1-1, with D unclear. CDR1 and CDR2 from the germline V gene are KGHSH and LQKENI. The CDR3 extends over 15 amino acids. V was shortened by 2 bases and J by 0 bases, with 10 bases between the two germline ends. The CDR3 DNA reads as TGTGCCAGCTCACCATCGACCAACATGAACACTGAAGCTTTCTTT. It translates to CASSPSTNMNTEAFF.

This clonotype was counted at least ten times. The rearrangement uses TRBV4-1 and TRBJ2-2; 7 bases fit TRBD2. There are 13 residues in the CDR3. After removal of 1 base from V and 8 bases from J, the junction contained 1 base not matched to a gene. Germline V gene sequence: CDR1 MGHRA, CDR2 YSYEKL. The CDR3 coding sequence is TGCGCCAGCAGCCAAGGGACTAGTGGGGAGCTGTTTTTT. Its translation is CASSQGTSGELFF.

In DNA form, the CDR3 reads TGCAGTGCTAGAGAGGTAGCGAGGCTACAAGAGACCCAGTACTTC. This translates into CSAREVARLQETQYF. The chain uses TRBV20-1 and TRBJ2-5, with D possibly being TRBD2 (5 bases). Germline V lookup: CDR1 DFQATT, CDR2 SNEGSKA (reference sequence). The CDR3 is 15 amino acids. Trimming left V 0 bases short and J 2 bases short, with 13 bases between.

This clonotype was seen ten or more times. The CDR3 is CASIAGRGSGEKLFF. DNA of the CDR3: TGTGCCAGTATAGCCGGCAGGGGATCCGGTGAAAAACTGTTTTTT. The V call is TRBV19, the J call TRBJ1-4; TRBD1 might be the D (6 bases). This CDR3 is built from 15 residues. Germline V CDR1 and CDR2: LNHDA, SQIVND (reference sequence). The V end lost 7 bases, the J end lost 7 bases, and 19 bases lay between the germline ends. The full variable domain, completed using reference TRBV19 and TRBJ1-4, is DGGITQSPKYLFRKEGQNVTLSCEQNLNHDAMYWYRQDPGQGLRLIYYSQIVNDFQKGDIAEGYSVSREKKESFPLTVTSAQKNPTAFYLCASIAGRGSGEKLFFGSGTQLSVL.

This clonotype was seen only a few times. V gene TRBV5-1 combines with J gene TRBJ2-5; D is possibly TRBD1 or TRBD2 (6 bases each). This CDR3 is built from 14 residues. Trimming shortened V by 4 bases and J by 5 bases, and 15 bases separated the two germline ends. Germline CDR1 and CDR2: SGHRS and YFSETQ. The CDR3 here is CASSRRGQMETQYF. The DNA for the CDR3 is TGCGCCAGCAGCCGCCGGGGGCAGATGGAGACCCAGTACTTC.

This clonotype occurred a few times. The CDR3 bases are TGTGCCAGCAAAAGGCGGGAGGCCTTCCAGGGGACCCAGTACTTC. Its translation is CASKRREAFQGTQYF. The chain couples TRBV7-2 to TRBJ2-5; 8 nucleotides align to TRBD2. V was clipped by 7 bases and J by 7 bases; unmatched bases: 14. The CDR3 is 15 residues long. In germline, CDR1 is SGHTA, CDR2 FQGNSA.

The table lists this clonotype with a few counts. This sequence joins TRBV3-1 and TRBJ2-3; D assignment may be TRBD1 or TRBD2 (6 bases each). The CDR3 length is 16 residues. The ends were cut back, 3 bases at V and 5 bases at J, with 18 bases in the middle. Germline assignment: CDR1 LGHDT and CDR2 YNNKEL (reference sequence). The CDR3 spells CASSQKTRGRGDTQYF. CDR3 in DNA: TGTGCCAGCAGCCAGAAGACTCGGGGGCGGGGAGATACGCAGTATTTT.

There are many counts of this clonotype. V gene TRBV7-6 combines with J gene TRBJ2-7; the match to TRBD2 covers 10 bases. CDR1 and CDR2 (germline): SGHVS, FNYEAQ. The junction had 2 bases not matched to a gene; V was cut back by 6 bases and J by 0 bases. The CDR3 consists of 14 residues. The CDR3 region is CASSSGGHSYEQYF. The CDR3 DNA sequence: TGTGCCAGCAGTAGCGGGGGGCACTCCTACGAGCAGTACTTC.

This clonotype was observed a few times. This chain joins TRBV2 and TRBJ2-1; D is perhaps TRBD1 (5 bases). The CDR3 loop spans 15 amino acids. Germline lookup yields CDR1 SNHLY and CDR2 FYNNEI. The germline V and J ends were trimmed by 7 bases and 0 bases, with 13 bases remaining between them. The CDR3 protein is CASKFGRASYNEQFF. The DNA for the CDR3 is TGTGCCAGCAAATTTGGCAGGGCCTCCTACAATGAGCAGTTCTTC.

This clonotype was counted a few times. V and J are TRBV11-2 and TRBJ2-2, with TRBD2 matching over 12 bases. Per germline, CDR1 SGHAT and CDR2 FQNNGV. This CDR3 is built from 18 residues. The V gene end was trimmed by 3 bases and the J gene end by 0 bases; junction bases not matched to a gene: 5. The CDR3 DNA sequence: TGTGCCAGCAGCTTCCGGACTAGCGGGGTCGCGAACACCGGGGAGCTGTTTTTT. This encodes CASSFRTSGVANTGELFF.

There are a few counts of this clonotype. J is TRBJ1-1 and V is TRBV5-4, with 8 bases fitting TRBD1. The V gene's germline CDR1 is SGHNT and CDR2 YYREEE (reference sequence). The CDR3 runs to 16 residues. The V gene end was trimmed by 3 bases and the J gene end by 7 bases; junction bases not matched to a gene: 14. The CDR3 region has the DNA TGTGCCAGCAGCTCGGGCCCCGACAGGGGTAGAAGTGAAGCTTTCTTT. Its protein is CASSSGPDRGRSEAFF.

This clonotype showed up many times. V and J are TRBV28 and TRBJ1-2, with TRBD1 matching 8 bases. The CDR3 spans 13 residues. Trimming took 5 bases from V and 7 from J; bases not matched to a gene: 6. Germline V CDR1 and CDR2: MDHEN, SYDVKM. CDR3 bases: TGTGCCAGCAGTGGCAGGGGGCCCGGTGGCTACACCTTC. It codes for CASSGRGPGGYTF.

The sample holds many counts of this clonotype. The genes are TRBV18 and TRBJ1-1; 8 nucleotides line up with TRBD1. V dropped 4 bases and J dropped 8; count of bases not matched to a gene: 9. The CDR3 contains 14 residues. The germline CDR1 and CDR2 sequences are KGHSH and LQKENI. The CDR3 is CASSRGQAPEEAFF. The CDR3 nucleotides read TGTGCCAGCTCACGGGGACAGGCACCCGAAGAAGCTTTCTTT.